A selection of T cell receptor beta chains follows, all from one sample in a study of a mutant IDH1 vaccine in newly diagnosed glioma. Only in-frame clones appear in the TCRdb table, and some are missing; sequencing was by immunoSEQ multiplex PCR. The sample shows tens of thousands of clones, roughly 80% of them seen only once. The antigens for these receptors are not known. The sequencing used PBMCs, collected from a glioma patient whose treatment included an IDH1 peptide vaccine. These receptors came from a man between 50 and 59 years old with glioma. CDR3s leave out the opening cysteine and the closing phenylalanine or tryptophan. Each record gives: CDR3 length, D gene, V gene, J gene, CDR3 protein. D genes are given only for firm matches.

length: 12; D: -; V: TRBV6-4; J: TRBJ1-2; CDR3: ASSEDNTAYGYT
length: 12; D: -; V: TRBV5-4; J: TRBJ2-5; CDR3: ASSLGVREETQY
length: 13; D: -; V: TRBV28; J: TRBJ2-7; CDR3: ASSPLTDRSYEQY
length: 13; D: TRBD1; V: TRBV5-4; J: TRBJ2-3; CDR3: ASSPGQGKTDTQY
length: 13; D: -; V: TRBV7-2; J: TRBJ2-7; CDR3: ASSLGLRRAYEQY
length: 12; D: -; V: TRBV7-9; J: TRBJ2-5; CDR3: ASSHGVEQETQY
length: 12; D: -; V: TRBV6-5; J: TRBJ2-5; CDR3: ASSSRGFQETQY
length: 11; D: -; V: TRBV6-5; J: TRBJ1-1; CDR3: ASSYLGATEAF
length: 12; D: TRBD1; V: TRBV4-1; J: TRBJ1-1; CDR3: ASSQVGGGTEAF
length: 12; D: -; V: TRBV7-2; J: TRBJ2-7; CDR3: ASSFGLAAYEQY
length: 13; D: TRBD1; V: TRBV5-6; J: TRBJ2-3; CDR3: ASSTPGGLIDTQY
length: 13; D: TRBD1; V: TRBV5-1; J: TRBJ2-3; CDR3: ASSLSTGSTDTQY
length: 13; D: TRBD2; V: TRBV4-3; J: TRBJ2-7; CDR3: ASSQDTSDSYEQY
length: 13; D: -; V: TRBV4-2; J: TRBJ2-3; CDR3: ASSQEAEATDTQY
length: 14; D: TRBD1; V: TRBV19; J: TRBJ1-1; CDR3: ASSTLTGASGTEAF
length: 13; D: -; V: TRBV15; J: TRBJ2-5; CDR3: ATSRLPGQQETQY
length: 15; D: -; V: TRBV19; J: TRBJ2-3; CDR3: ASSPYFETVGVDTQY
length: 14; D: -; V: TRBV2; J: TRBJ2-2; CDR3: ASSPMGHPNTGELF
length: 11; D: -; V: TRBV6-5; J: TRBJ2-5; CDR3: ASTADLTRTQY
length: 11; D: TRBD2; V: TRBV7-8; J: TRBJ2-3; CDR3: ASQRGITDTQY
length: 12; D: -; V: TRBV5-1; J: TRBJ1-6; CDR3: ASSLGREIGTLH
length: 15; D: TRBD2; V: TRBV14; J: TRBJ2-1; CDR3: ASSQPPLAGGTNEQF
length: 10; D: -; V: TRBV15; J: TRBJ2-7; CDR3: ATSRVGDEQY
length: 11; D: -; V: TRBV29-1; J: TRBJ1-1; CDR3: SVVMKRESMAF
length: 11; D: -; V: TRBV5-3; J: TRBJ1-1; CDR3: ARRSPPETEAF
length: 12; D: -; V: TRBV10-2; J: TRBJ2-5; CDR3: ASSAGRAQETQY
length: 12; D: -; V: TRBV5-1; J: TRBJ2-3; CDR3: ASQTAQGTDTQY
length: 13; D: TRBD2; V: TRBV30; J: TRBJ2-5; CDR3: AWSREGGPLETQY
length: 12; D: -; V: TRBV7-2; J: TRBJ1-1; CDR3: ASSAAVLNTEAF
length: 9; D: -; V: TRBV5-1; J: TRBJ2-7; CDR3: ASSKSVKQY
length: 11; D: -; V: TRBV2; J: TRBJ1-5; CDR3: ASSPQGRQPQH
length: 12; D: -; V: TRBV6-5; J: TRBJ2-3; CDR3: ATKPGLTADTQY
length: 11; D: TRBD1; V: TRBV5-4; J: TRBJ1-2; CDR3: ASSLAGGGGYT
length: 10; D: -; V: TRBV19; J: TRBJ1-1; CDR3: ATQKGVAEAF
length: 13; D: -; V: TRBV19; J: TRBJ1-4; CDR3: ASSIGSIGEQKLF
length: 9; D: -; V: TRBV29-1; J: TRBJ2-7; CDR3: SVLGGNEQY
length: 11; D: -; V: TRBV10-2; J: TRBJ1-2; CDR3: AISRGGTNGYT
length: 14; D: -; V: TRBV6-6; J: TRBJ1-1; CDR3: ASSYSYSPMNTEAF
length: 6; D: -; V: TRBV6-6; J: TRBJ1-2; CDR3: SDYGYT
length: 11; D: -; V: TRBV7-3; J: TRBJ2-3; CDR3: ASSLTGPDTQY
length: 10; D: -; V: TRBV5-1; J: TRBJ1-1; CDR3: ASSLGDTEAF
length: 11; D: -; V: TRBV30; J: TRBJ1-4; CDR3: AWLQSTNEKLF
length: 12; D: TRBD1; V: TRBV6-5; J: TRBJ1-4; CDR3: ASRLTGSNEKLF
length: 13; D: -; V: TRBV7-2; J: TRBJ1-2; CDR3: ASSSMGRPGEGYT
length: 13; D: TRBD1; V: TRBV2; J: TRBJ2-5; CDR3: ASRGKQGAQETQY
length: 11; D: -; V: TRBV27; J: TRBJ2-5; CDR3: ASSLPGEETQY
length: 11; D: -; V: TRBV5-1; J: TRBJ2-7; CDR3: ASSLDGPYEQY
length: 12; D: -; V: TRBV30; J: TRBJ1-1; CDR3: AWIRPGRNTEAF
length: 13; D: -; V: TRBV7-2; J: TRBJ1-1; CDR3: ASSPLLGVNTEAF
length: 12; D: -; V: TRBV5-1; J: TRBJ2-5; CDR3: ASSIQGIQETQY
length: 12; D: TRBD1; V: TRBV18; J: TRBJ1-2; CDR3: ASSPPGQGITYT
length: 14; D: TRBD1; V: TRBV5-1; J: TRBJ2-3; CDR3: ASSSGTGGFTDTQY
length: 12; D: -; V: TRBV29-1; J: TRBJ2-1; CDR3: SVEGVESYNEQF
length: 12; D: -; V: TRBV5-5; J: TRBJ2-3; CDR3: ASSLDGAGDTQY
length: 14; D: -; V: TRBV4-2; J: TRBJ2-5; CDR3: ASSQEHREVGETQY
length: 13; D: TRBD1; V: TRBV13; J: TRBJ2-5; CDR3: ASSPATGGQETQY
length: 13; D: -; V: TRBV6-5; J: TRBJ2-3; CDR3: ASRTGTGPWDTQY